The sequence of this T cell receptor beta chain was determined in a study of T cells in Graves' hyperthyroidism and ophthalmopathy. Disease lasting under 3 months, a NOSPECS grade of at least 4, and a Clinical Activity Score of at least 3 were features of the ophthalmopathy patients. Study-wide results and limits: Blood held most thyroid clonotypes expanded above 0.001 frequency.

It was RNA transcripts that yielded the amplified TCR beta CDR3 regions. The study used the HTBI primer set for a first-round RT-PCR of the TCR CDR3. TCRdb redid the calling of the multiplex PCR reads with MiXCR, one entry per CDR3 protein. Of hundreds of thousands of distinct CDR3 sequences in the sample, around 22% are singletons; the top ten hold about 11%. Germline V lookup: CDR1 SEHNR, CDR2 FQNEAQ (reference sequence). The CDR3 is made up of 15 amino acids. V shed 4 bases, J shed 4 bases, and the junction held 4 bases outside the gene matches. This clonotype was found many times. The antigen remains undetermined.

This TCR was sampled from a woman under 40 with Graves' ophthalmopathy. The sample taken for sequencing was blood. The chain has TRBV7-9 and TRBJ1-3; 10 positions match TRBD1. In DNA, the CDR3 is TGTGCCAGCAGCTCGGACAGGGGGTCCGGAAACACCATATATTTT. It encodes CASSSDRGSGNTIYF.